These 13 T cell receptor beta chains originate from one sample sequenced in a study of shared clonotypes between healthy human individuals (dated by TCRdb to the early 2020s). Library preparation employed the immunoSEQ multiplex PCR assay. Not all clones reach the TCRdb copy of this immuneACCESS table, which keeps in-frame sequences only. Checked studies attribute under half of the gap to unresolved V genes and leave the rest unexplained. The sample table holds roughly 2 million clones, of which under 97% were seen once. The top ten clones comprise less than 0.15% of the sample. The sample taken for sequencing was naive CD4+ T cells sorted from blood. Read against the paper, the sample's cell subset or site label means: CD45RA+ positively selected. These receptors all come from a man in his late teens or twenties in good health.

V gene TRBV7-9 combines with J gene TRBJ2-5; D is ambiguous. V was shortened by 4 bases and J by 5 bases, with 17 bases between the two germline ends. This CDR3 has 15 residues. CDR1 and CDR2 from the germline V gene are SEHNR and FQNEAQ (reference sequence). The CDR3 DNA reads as TGTGCCAGCAGCTCCATGTGGGCTGGGCGGGAGACCCAGTACTTC. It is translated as CASSSMWAGRETQYF. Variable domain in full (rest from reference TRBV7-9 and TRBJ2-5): DTGVSQNPRHKITKRGQNVTFRCDPISEHNRLYWYRQTLGQGPEFLTYFQNEAQLEKSRLLSDRFSAERPKGSFSTLEIQRTEQGDSAMYLCASSSMWAGRETQYFGPGTRLLVL.

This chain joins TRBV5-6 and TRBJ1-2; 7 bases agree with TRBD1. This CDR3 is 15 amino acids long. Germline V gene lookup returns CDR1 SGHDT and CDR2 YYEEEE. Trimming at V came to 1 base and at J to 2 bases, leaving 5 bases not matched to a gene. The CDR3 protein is CASSLRDSANYGYTF. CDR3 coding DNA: TGTGCCAGCAGCTTGAGGGACAGCGCAAACTATGGCTACACCTTC.

The CDR3 DNA reads as TGTGCCAGCAGCGCGACAGGGTTCGAGCAGTACTTC. Its translation: CASSATGFEQYF. The chain is built from TRBV7-9 and TRBJ2-7; 7 nucleotides align to TRBD1. This CDR3 is built from 12 residues. Germline V CDR1 and CDR2: SEHNR, FQNEAQ (reference sequence). J was trimmed by 6 bases and V by 5 bases; bases with no gene match: 4.

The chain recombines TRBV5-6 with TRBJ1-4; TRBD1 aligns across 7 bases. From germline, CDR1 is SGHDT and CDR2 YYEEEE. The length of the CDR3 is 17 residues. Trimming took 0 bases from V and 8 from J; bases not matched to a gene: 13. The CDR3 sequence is CASSLGQGGSRFEKLFF. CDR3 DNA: TGTGCCAGCAGCTTGGGTCAGGGGGGATCCCGATTCGAAAAACTGTTTTTT.

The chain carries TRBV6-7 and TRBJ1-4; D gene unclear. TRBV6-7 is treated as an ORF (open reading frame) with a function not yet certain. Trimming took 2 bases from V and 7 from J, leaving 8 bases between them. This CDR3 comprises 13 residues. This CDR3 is CASSYDEPEKLFF. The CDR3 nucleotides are TGTGCCAGCAGTTACGACGAGCCTGAAAAACTGTTTTTT.

The CDR3 loop reads CAWSRYRGGQPQHF. The CDR3 bases are TGTGCCTGGAGCCGATACAGGGGAGGTCAGCCCCAGCATTTT. The chain combines TRBV30 with TRBJ1-5; 7 nucleotides agree with TRBD1. The CDR3 covers 14 residues. Losses at the gene ends were 3 bases for V and 6 bases for J; bases not matched to a gene: 8. CDR1 GTSNPN and CDR2 SVGIG come from the germline V gene (reference sequence).

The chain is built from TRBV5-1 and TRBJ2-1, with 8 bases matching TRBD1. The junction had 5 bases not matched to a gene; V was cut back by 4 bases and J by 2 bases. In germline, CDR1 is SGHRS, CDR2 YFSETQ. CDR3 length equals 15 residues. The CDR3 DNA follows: TGCGCCAGCAGCGCAGGGGGCACTACCTACAATGAGCAGTTCTTC. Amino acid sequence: CASSAGGTTYNEQFF.

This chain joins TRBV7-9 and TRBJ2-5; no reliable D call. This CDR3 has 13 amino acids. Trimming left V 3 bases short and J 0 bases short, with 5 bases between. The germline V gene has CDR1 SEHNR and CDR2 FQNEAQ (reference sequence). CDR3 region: CASSFEDQETQYF. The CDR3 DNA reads TGTGCCAGCAGCTTTGAGGACCAAGAGACCCAGTACTTC.

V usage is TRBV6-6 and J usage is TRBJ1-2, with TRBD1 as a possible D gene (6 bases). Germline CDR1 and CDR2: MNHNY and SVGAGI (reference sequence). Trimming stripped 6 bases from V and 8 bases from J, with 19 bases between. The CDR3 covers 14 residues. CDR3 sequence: CASSSTGTPGGYTF. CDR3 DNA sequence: TGTGCCAGCAGCTCGACAGGCACCCCAGGGGGCTACACCTTC.

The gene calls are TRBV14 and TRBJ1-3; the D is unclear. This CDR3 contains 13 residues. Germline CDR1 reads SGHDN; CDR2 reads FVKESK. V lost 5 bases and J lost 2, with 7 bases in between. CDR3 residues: CASSKGAGNTIYF. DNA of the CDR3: TGTGCCAGCAGCAAGGGAGCTGGAAACACCATATATTTT.

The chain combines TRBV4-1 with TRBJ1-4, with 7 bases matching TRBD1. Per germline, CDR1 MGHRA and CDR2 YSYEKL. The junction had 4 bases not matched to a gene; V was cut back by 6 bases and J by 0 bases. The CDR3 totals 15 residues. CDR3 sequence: CASRLTGATNEKLFF. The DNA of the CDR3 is TGCGCCAGCAGACTAACAGGGGCAACTAATGAAAAACTGTTTTTT.

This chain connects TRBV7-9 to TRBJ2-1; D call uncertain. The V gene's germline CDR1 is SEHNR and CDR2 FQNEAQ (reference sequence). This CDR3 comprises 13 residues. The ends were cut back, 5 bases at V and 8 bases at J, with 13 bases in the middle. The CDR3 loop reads CASSVGSQDEQFF. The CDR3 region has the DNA TGTGCCAGCAGCGTGGGCAGCCAGGATGAGCAGTTCTTC.

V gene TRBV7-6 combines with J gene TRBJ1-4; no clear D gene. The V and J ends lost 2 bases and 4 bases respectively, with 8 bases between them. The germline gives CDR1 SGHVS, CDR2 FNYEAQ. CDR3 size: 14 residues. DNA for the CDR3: TGTGCCAGCAGCTTATATCGGGATAATGAAAAACTGTTTTTT. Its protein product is CASSLYRDNEKLFF.